This T cell receptor beta chain was profiled in a study of T-cell memory formation after mild COVID-19. Study information: Clusters were largely donor specific. Study-wide results and caveats: Confirmation of SARS-CoV-2 specificity was lacking for second-wave clones peaking day 37.

Trimming left V 10 bases short and J 4 bases short, with 21 bases between. There are 15 residues in the CDR3. This clonotype was seen a few times. What it binds is not known. Constant-segment primers and 5'RACE yielded cDNA libraries for TCR alpha and TCR beta, each carrying sample barcodes and UMIs. TCRdb reanalysed the 5' RACE reads using MiXCR and keeps one entry per CDR3 protein. The profile shows roughly 580,000 distinct CDR3 sequences, about a sixth of them singletons. Sequenced input: PBMCs or a T cell subset sorted from them (not recorded which). V and J are TRBV12-3 or TRBV12-4 and TRBJ2-3; D might be TRBD1 (5 bases). This clonotype was obtained from an adult woman who had mild COVID-19 (a few samples of this study predate the infection). Cell type and time point are not known. The CDR3: CATRQSGKGSDTQYF. CDR3 sequence (DNA): TGTGCCACCCGACAGAGTGGTAAAGGCTCAGATACGCAGTATTTT.